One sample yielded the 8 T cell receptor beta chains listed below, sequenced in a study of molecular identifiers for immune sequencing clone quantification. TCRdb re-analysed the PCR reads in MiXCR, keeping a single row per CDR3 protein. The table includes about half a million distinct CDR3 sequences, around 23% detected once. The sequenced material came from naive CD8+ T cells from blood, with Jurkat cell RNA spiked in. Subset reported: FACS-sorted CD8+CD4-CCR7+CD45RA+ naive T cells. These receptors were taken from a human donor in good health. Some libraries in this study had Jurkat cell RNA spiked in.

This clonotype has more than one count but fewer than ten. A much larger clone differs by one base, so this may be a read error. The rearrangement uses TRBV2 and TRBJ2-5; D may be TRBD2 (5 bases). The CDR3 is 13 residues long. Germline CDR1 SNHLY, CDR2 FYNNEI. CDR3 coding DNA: TGTGCCAGCAGTCGGGAAGTCCAAGAGACCCAGCACTTC. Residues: CASSREVQETQHF.

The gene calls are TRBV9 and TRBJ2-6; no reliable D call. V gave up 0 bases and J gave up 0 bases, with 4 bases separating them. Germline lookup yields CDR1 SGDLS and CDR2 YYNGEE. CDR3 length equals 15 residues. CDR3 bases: TGTGCCAGCAGCGTAGACAGCTCTGGGGCCAACGTCCTGACTTTC. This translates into CASSVDSSGANVLTF. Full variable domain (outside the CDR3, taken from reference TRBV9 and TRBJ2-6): DSGVTQTPKHLITATGQRVTLRCSPRSGDLSVYWYQQSLDQGLQFLIQYYNGEERAKGNILERFSAQQFPDLHSELNLSSLELGDSALYFCASSVDSSGANVLTFGAGSRLTVL.

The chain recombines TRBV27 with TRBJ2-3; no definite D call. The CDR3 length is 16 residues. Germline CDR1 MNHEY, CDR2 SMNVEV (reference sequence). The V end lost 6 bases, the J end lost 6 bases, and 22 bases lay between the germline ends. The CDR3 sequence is CASRLTSASGADTQYF. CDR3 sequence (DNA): TGTGCCAGCAGGCTAACCTCTGCGTCAGGAGCCGATACGCAGTATTTT.

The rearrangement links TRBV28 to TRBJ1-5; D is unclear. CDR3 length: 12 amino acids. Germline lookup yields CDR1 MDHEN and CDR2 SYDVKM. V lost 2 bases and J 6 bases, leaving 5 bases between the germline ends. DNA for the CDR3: TGTGCCAGCAGTTTAACCAGTCAGCCCCAGCATTTT. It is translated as CASSLTSQPQHF.

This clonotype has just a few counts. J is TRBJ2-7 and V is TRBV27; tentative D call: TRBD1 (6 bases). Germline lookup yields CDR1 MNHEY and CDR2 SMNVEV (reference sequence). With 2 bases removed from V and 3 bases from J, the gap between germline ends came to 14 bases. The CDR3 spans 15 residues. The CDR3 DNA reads TGTGCCAGCAGTTTAGCTACAGGGTACCACTACGAGCAGTACTTC. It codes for CASSLATGYHYEQYF.

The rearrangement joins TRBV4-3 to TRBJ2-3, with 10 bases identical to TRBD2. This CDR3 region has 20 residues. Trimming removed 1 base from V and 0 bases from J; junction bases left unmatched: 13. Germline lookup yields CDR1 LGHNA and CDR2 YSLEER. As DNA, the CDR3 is TGCGCCAGCAGCCAAGCGTTGAGACTAGCGGGCGGAACTAGCACAGATACGCAGTATTTT. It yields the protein CASSQALRLAGGTSTDTQYF.

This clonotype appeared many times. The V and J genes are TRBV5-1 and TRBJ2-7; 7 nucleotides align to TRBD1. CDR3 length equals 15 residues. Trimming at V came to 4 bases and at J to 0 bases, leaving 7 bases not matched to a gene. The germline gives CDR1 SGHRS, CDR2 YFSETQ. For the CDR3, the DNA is TGCGCCAGCAGCCTCGGACAGGCGAGCTCCTACGAGCAGTACTTC. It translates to CASSLGQASSYEQYF.

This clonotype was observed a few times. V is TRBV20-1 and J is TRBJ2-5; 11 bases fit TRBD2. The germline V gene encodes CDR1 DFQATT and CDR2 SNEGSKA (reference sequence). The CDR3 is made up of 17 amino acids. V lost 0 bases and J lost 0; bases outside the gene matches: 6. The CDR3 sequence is CSARDFRLAGYQETQYF. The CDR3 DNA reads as TGCAGTGCTAGAGATTTTCGACTAGCGGGGTACCAAGAGACCCAGTACTTC.